The rows below give T cell receptor beta chains drawn from one sample of a study of cytomegalovirus exposure and HLA in healthy donors. The protocol was immunoSEQ multiplex PCR, while the TCRdb copy is restricted to in-frame clones and leaves out a portion. The sample has some 130,000 clones; 77% are singletons. Sequencing was performed on PBMCs. All receptors come from a woman aged 40 to 50 in good health and CMV-seronegative. CDR3s include the opening cysteine and the closing phenylalanine or tryptophan. A D gene is named only where the DNA matches it firmly. Clone sizes are given selectively: once, few, many, or a class where the clone is expanded.

TRBV6-5	.	TRBJ1-2	.	CASSTDGANYGYTF	TGTGCCAGCAGTACCGACGGAGCTAACTATGGCTACACCTTC
TRBV5-1	TRBD1	TRBJ2-1	.	CASSGSTDRGRYNEQFF	TGCGCCAGCAGCGGCTCTACGGACAGGGGGCGTTACAATGAGCAGTTCTTC
TRBV4-1	TRBD1	TRBJ2-3	.	CASRQDYTGVTDTQYF	TGCGCCAGCAGACAAGATTACACAGGGGTCACAGATACGCAGTATTTT
TRBV6-5	TRBD2	TRBJ2-5	few	CASSDTSGGETQYF	TGTGCCAGCAGTGATACTAGCGGGGGAGAGACCCAGTACTTC
TRBV7-9	.	TRBJ1-4	.	CSSSLDRSNEKLFF	TGTTCCAGCAGCTTAGACAGGAGTAATGAAAAACTGTTTTTT
TRBV6-1	TRBD1	TRBJ1-1	.	CASNPADRGFKAFF	TGTGCCAGCAACCCAGCAGACAGGGGGTTTAAAGCTTTCTTT
TRBV5-1	.	TRBJ2-5	.	CASRDSEYQETQYF	TGCGCCAGCAGGGACTCAGAGTACCAAGAGACCCAGTACTTC
TRBV28	.	TRBJ1-5	.	CASSFAGRMPHQPQHF	TGTGCCAGCAGTTTTGCAGGTCGGATGCCCCATCAGCCCCAGCATTTT
TRBV7-6	TRBD1	TRBJ1-1	.	CASSKTGWDTEAFF	TGTGCCAGCAGCAAGACAGGGTGGGACACTGAAGCTTTCTTT
TRBV18	.	TRBJ1-4	.	CASSRVIQGEKLFF	TGTGCCAGCTCACGCGTTATACAGGGTGAAAAACTGTTTTTT
TRBV9	TRBD1	TRBJ1-2	.	CASSEGGTGLYGYTF	TGTGCCAGCAGTGAAGGGGGGACAGGGTTGTATGGCTACACCTTC
TRBV9	TRBD1	TRBJ2-7	.	CASSPGQGLYEQYF	TGTGCCAGCAGCCCGGGACAGGGTCTGTACGAGCAGTACTTC
TRBV10-2	TRBD2	TRBJ2-3	.	CASSGGTSGGDTQYF	TGCGCCAGCAGTGGTGGGACTAGTGGGGGGGATACGCAGTATTTT
TRBV18	.	TRBJ1-1	.	CASSPSGKDTEAFF	TGTGCCAGCTCACCGTCGGGTAAGGACACTGAAGCTTTCTTT
TRBV5-1	.	TRBJ1-1	.	CASSRGGENTEAFF	TGCGCCAGCAGCAGGGGCGGGGAGAACACTGAAGCTTTCTTT
TRBV6-5	.	TRBJ2-1	.	CASSYSGNNEQFF	TGTGCCAGCAGTTACTCCGGGAACAATGAGCAGTTCTTC
TRBV4-1	.	TRBJ1-1	.	CASSQDNSEAFF	TGCGCCAGCAGCCAAGATAACAGTGAAGCTTTCTTT
TRBV5-4	.	TRBJ2-5	.	CASSLPQGTQETQYF	TGTGCCAGCAGCTTACCCCAGGGCACACAAGAGACCCAGTACTTC
TRBV6-1	TRBD1	TRBJ1-1	.	CASSADWDRNTEAFF	TGTGCCAGCAGTGCCGACTGGGACAGGAACACTGAAGCTTTCTTT
TRBV7-2	.	TRBJ2-7	.	CASSLAEAYEQYF	TGTGCCAGCAGCTTAGCGGAGGCCTACGAGCAGTACTTC
TRBV5-8	.	TRBJ2-5	.	CASSLGYGTSQETQYF	TGTGCCAGCAGCTTGGGTTACGGGACTTCGCAAGAGACCCAGTACTTC
TRBV7-9	.	TRBJ1-1	.	CASSLVAEWSGEAFF	TGTGCCAGCAGCTTAGTTGCCGAGTGGAGCGGTGAAGCTTTCTTT
TRBV18	TRBD1	TRBJ1-5	.	CASSTGGGNQPQHF	TGTGCCAGCTCGACAGGGGGCGGGAATCAGCCCCAGCATTTT
TRBV28	.	TRBJ1-5	.	CASSPRSGSNQPQHF	TGTGCCAGCAGTCCCCGGTCGGGAAGCAATCAGCCCCAGCATTTT
TRBV29-1	.	TRBJ2-3	few	CSVEDPITDTQYF	TGCAGCGTGGAGGACCCAATCACAGATACGCAGTATTTT
TRBV7-2	.	TRBJ2-7	.	CASTSRRGEPYEQYF	TGTGCCAGCACCTCAAGGCGGGGCGAACCCTACGAGCAGTACTTC
TRBV7-2	.	TRBJ2-7	once	CASSLGSGLGEQYF	TGTGCCAGCAGCTTAGGATCAGGGTTGGGCGAGCAGTACTTC
TRBV5-6	TRBD1	TRBJ1-6	.	CASSSIQTGYNSPLHF	TGTGCCAGCAGCTCAATTCAGACAGGGTACAATTCACCCCTCCACTTT
TRBV30	.	TRBJ2-7	.	CAWRVTGSYGQYF	TGTGCCTGGAGGGTTACAGGTTCCTACGGGCAGTACTTC
TRBV4-3	.	TRBJ1-4	.	CASSQGHSINEKLFF	TGCGCCAGCAGCCAAGGTCACAGTATTAATGAAAAACTGTTTTTT
TRBV5-4	.	TRBJ1-2	.	CASSVRYNLGGYTF	TGTGCCAGCAGCGTCAGGTATAATTTAGGTGGCTACACCTTC
TRBV18	TRBD1	TRBJ1-2	.	CASSLPDRGLYGYTF	TGTGCCAGCTCACTTCCCGACAGGGGGCTCTATGGCTACACCTTC
TRBV4-1	.	TRBJ1-1	.	CASSQDRGNTEAFF	TGCGCCAGCAGCCAAGACCGGGGGAACACTGAAGCTTTCTTT
TRBV7-2	.	TRBJ2-3	.	CASSRGLGTDTQYF	TGTGCCAGCAGCCGGGGTCTGGGCACAGATACGCAGTATTTT
TRBV30	.	TRBJ1-1	.	CAWSTGWLNTEAFF	TGTGCCTGGAGTACAGGGTGGTTAAACACTGAAGCTTTCTTT
TRBV28	TRBD1	TRBJ2-7	.	CASSQQDRALYEQYF	TGTGCCAGCAGTCAGCAGGACAGGGCCCTCTACGAGCAGTACTTC
TRBV2	.	TRBJ2-5	few	CASSAELQETQYF	TGTGCCAGCAGTGCTGAGTTGCAAGAGACCCAGTACTTC
TRBV7-3	.	TRBJ1-1	.	CASSSLGGGATEAFF	TGTGCCAGCAGCTCCCTCGGTGGGGGGGCTACTGAAGCTTTCTTT
TRBV5-4	TRBD1	TRBJ2-7	.	CASSLGQGNYEQYF	TGTGCCAGCAGCTTGGGACAGGGTAACTACGAGCAGTACTTC
TRBV27	.	TRBJ2-7	once	CASSLGVGKGAREQYF	TGTGCCAGCAGTTTAGGTGTGGGGAAAGGGGCTCGAGAGCAGTACTTC
TRBV18	.	TRBJ1-1	few	CASSPFADMNTEAFF	TGTGCCAGCTCACCATTCGCGGATATGAACACTGAAGCTTTCTTT
TRBV5-1	TRBD1	TRBJ1-2	.	CASSFSGGAGYGYTF	TGCGCCAGCAGCTTTTCAGGGGGCGCCGGATATGGCTACACCTTC
TRBV9	.	TRBJ1-3	.	CASSAPGTGNTIYF	TGTGCCAGCAGCGCCCCAGGGACTGGAAACACCATATATTTT
TRBV7-7	.	TRBJ2-3	.	CASSLLGGPTDTQYF	TGTGCTAGCAGCTTATTGGGCGGGCCCACAGATACGCAGTATTTT
TRBV6-1	TRBD2	TRBJ2-7	.	CASSALAGGYEQYF	TGTGCCAGCAGTGCTCTAGCGGGGGGGTACGAGCAGTACTTC
TRBV6-5	.	TRBJ2-7	.	CASRLGQGGYEQYF	TGTGCCAGCAGACTGGGGCAAGGTGGCTACGAGCAGTACTTC
TRBV28	.	TRBJ1-4	.	CASSLAQGGKKLFF	TGTGCCAGCAGTTTAGCCCAGGGAGGGAAAAAACTGTTTTTT
TRBV29-1	TRBD1	TRBJ1-2	.	CSVSGGTGHYGYTF	TGCAGCGTCTCAGGGGGGACAGGGCACTATGGCTACACCTTC
TRBV4-2	.	TRBJ1-3	.	CASSQPDSSGNTIYF	TGTGCCAGCAGCCAACCGGACAGCTCTGGAAACACCATATATTTT
TRBV7-3	TRBD1	TRBJ1-2	.	CASSLGTDYGYTF	TGTGCCAGCAGCTTAGGGACAGACTATGGCTACACCTTC
TRBV6-5	.	TRBJ1-5	.	CASSYSSGRQPQHF	TGTGCCAGCAGTTACTCGAGCGGGCGTCAGCCCCAGCATTTT
TRBV6-5	.	TRBJ2-4	.	CASSTGGVTKNIQYF	TGTGCCAGCAGTACAGGGGGGGTGACCAAAAACATTCAGTACTTC
TRBV10-3	TRBD2	TRBJ2-1	once	CAISAGLADNEQFF	TGTGCCATCAGTGCGGGACTAGCGGACAATGAGCAGTTCTTC